This T cell receptor (beta chain) was obtained from a study of T cell responses to AZD1222 COVID-19 vaccine. The method was immunoSEQ multiplex PCR; TCRdb's version includes in-frame clones alone and lacks a portion of them. The sample holds approximately 110,000 clones, 85% to 90% seen once. This CDR3 has 11 amino acids. Trimming cost V 6 bases and J 7 bases, with 9 bases left between them. The V gene's germline CDR1 is MDHEN and CDR2 SYDVKM. The chain joins TRBV28 to TRBJ1-1; no clear D. The sequencing used peripheral blood, collected on day 0 of AZD1222 vaccination. The TCR sequence derives from an adult in good health. The CDR3 DNA reads as TGTGCCAGCAGGGCGACGGATGAAGCTTTCTTT. The encoded protein is CASRATDEAFF.